A single sample is the source of the 19 T cell receptor beta chains below, sequenced in a study of T cell changes during pregnancy in multiple sclerosis. Clones were sequenced by immunoSEQ multiplex PCR, and TCRdb holds only the in-frame ones, with some missing. Here the sample spans more than 75,000 clones, 94% being singletons. The sample in question was peripheral blood, obtained in the third trimester of pregnancy. All receptors derive from a female donor with multiple sclerosis, enrolled in a pregnancy study.

This chain links TRBV6-5 with TRBJ1-2; D is perhaps TRBD1 (6 bases). V lost 0 bases, J lost 3 bases, and 14 bases lay in between. Germline CDR1 MNHEY, CDR2 SVGAGI. This CDR3 spans 16 amino acids. The CDR3 sequence is CASSYSRGGFDYGYTF. Here the CDR3 DNA reads TGTGCCAGCAGTTACTCGAGGGGGGGCTTTGACTATGGCTACACCTTC.

This chain links TRBV2 with TRBJ2-5; TRBD1 is a possible D gene (6 bases). Looked up from germline, CDR1 is SNHLY and CDR2 is FYNNEI. The CDR3 sequence is 14 residues long. The V and J ends lost 11 bases and 3 bases respectively, with 19 bases between them. CDR3 in amino acids: CALLGGPQEETQYF. For the CDR3, the DNA is TGTGCCCTACTTGGGGGCCCCCAGGAAGAGACCCAGTACTTC.

The V and J genes are TRBV25-1 and TRBJ1-1; possibly TRBD1 for D (5 bases). CDR1 and CDR2 (germline): MGHDK, SYGVNS. V was trimmed by 3 bases and J by 1 base, leaving 12 bases between them. CDR3 length equals 15 residues. CDR3 in DNA: TGTGCCAGCAGTGAGCTCTTGGGGCGGAACACTGAAGCTTTCTTT. Its protein product is CASSELLGRNTEAFF.

The rearrangement links TRBV5-4 to TRBJ2-1; possible D gene TRBD2, 5 bases. Germline CDR1 reads SGHNT; CDR2 reads YYREEE (reference sequence). The V end was cut by 1 base, the J end by 0 bases, with 11 bases between. CDR3 length equals 16 residues. Here the CDR3 reads CASSLITAGSYNEQFF. CDR3 nucleotides: TGTGCCAGCAGCTTGATCACTGCGGGCTCCTACAATGAGCAGTTCTTC.

The chain combines TRBV19 with TRBJ2-7; a possible D gene is TRBD1 (6 bases). Trimming took 0 bases from V and 2 from J, leaving 14 bases between them. Germline lookup yields CDR1 LNHDA and CDR2 SQIVND (reference sequence). The CDR3 runs to 16 residues. The CDR3 DNA sequence: TGTGCCAGTAGTATAGATCTCGAAACAGGGCCCTACGAGCAGTACTTC. Translation: CASSIDLETGPYEQYF. The full variable domain, in which reference TRBV19 and TRBJ2-7 provide the parts outside the CDR3, is DGGITQSPKYLFRKEGQNVTLSCEQNLNHDAMYWYRQDPGQGLRLIYYSQIVNDFQKGDIAEGYSVSREKKESFPLTVTSAQKNPTAFYLCASSIDLETGPYEQYFGPGTRLTVT.

The chain couples TRBV5-4 to TRBJ1-2, with D perhaps TRBD1 (6 bases). The CDR3 covers 14 residues. Deletions cut 5 bases from V and 0 bases from J, with 11 bases between. CDR1 is SGHNT and CDR2 is YYREEE in the germline V gene (reference sequence). The CDR3 DNA sequence: TGTGCCAGCAGAGGGGGAATTCCTAACTATGGCTACACCTTC. It translates to CASRGGIPNYGYTF.

This chain connects TRBV10-3 to TRBJ2-5; 9 bases fit TRBD2. Trimming cost V 3 bases and J 5 bases; bases outside gene matches: 7. In germline, CDR1 is ENHRY, CDR2 SYGVKD. There are 15 residues in the CDR3. CDR3 region: CAISEKGLAGETQYF. The CDR3 DNA follows: TGTGCCATCAGTGAAAAGGGACTAGCCGGGGAGACCCAGTACTTC.

The chain joins TRBV7-6 to TRBJ1-2; D is unresolved. The V gene lost 3 bases and the J gene lost 8 bases, with 13 bases spanning the gap. This CDR3 comprises 13 residues. Germline lookup yields CDR1 SGHVS and CDR2 FNYEAQ. In nucleotides, the CDR3 is TGTGCCAGCAGCTTCCGGGTCCTTGGGGGCTACACCTTC. Translated, it gives CASSFRVLGGYTF.

This clone was seen a single time. The chain links TRBV21-1 to TRBJ1-3. TRBV21-1 is described as a pseudogene. This CDR3 is built from 15 residues. This CDR3 reads CASKNGEPSGNTIYF. CDR3 sequence (DNA): TGTGCCAGCAAGAACGGTGAACCCTCTGGAAACACCATATATTTT.

The rearrangement links TRBV5-8 to TRBJ2-1; maybe TRBD2 (6 bases). There are 13 residues in the CDR3. Germline V gives CDR1 SGHTS, CDR2 YDEGEE. V lost 4 bases, J lost 12 bases, and 17 bases lay in between. In nucleotides, the CDR3 is TGTGCCAGCAGCCAGAGACTAGTTGGCGGGCAGTTCTTC. Its translation is CASSQRLVGGQFF. Full variable domain (outside the CDR3, taken from reference TRBV5-8 and TRBJ2-1): EAGVTQSPTHLIKTRGQQATLRCSPISGHTSVYWYQQALGLGLQFLLWYDEGEERNRGNFPPRFSGRQFPNYSSELNVNALELEDSALYLCASSQRLVGGQFFGPGTRLTVL.

CDR3 DNA: TGTGCCAGCAGTCTCCAGGGGGCCGGGCAGTACTTC. Encoded protein: CASSLQGAGQYF. The chain has TRBV2 and TRBJ2-7; 8 nucleotides line up with TRBD1. The CDR3 is made up of 12 amino acids. The germline gives CDR1 SNHLY, CDR2 FYNNEI. The trim removed 5 bases at V and 9 bases at J, leaving 6 bases unmatched.

The chain recombines TRBV7-7 with TRBJ1-2, with 7 bases identical to TRBD1. The CDR3 totals 12 residues. Germline V gene data show CDR1 as SSHAT and CDR2 as FNYEAQ (reference sequence). CDR3 residues: CAVSGGGYGYTF. CDR3 nucleotides: TGTGCGGTGTCAGGGGGAGGATATGGCTACACCTTC.

V is TRBV2 and J is TRBJ2-7; tentatively, D is TRBD2 (6 bases). V was pared by 7 bases and J by 4 bases, with 14 bases between. Germline CDR1 reads SNHLY; CDR2 reads FYNNEI. The CDR3 spans 13 residues. The CDR3 loop is CASTEGGLYEQYF. CDR3 coding DNA: TGTGCCAGCACCGAGGGAGGACTTTACGAGCAGTACTTC.

The rearrangement uses TRBV7-9 and TRBJ2-7; 11 bases agree with TRBD2. Germline lookup yields CDR1 SEHNR and CDR2 FQNEAQ (reference sequence). Trimming cost V 5 bases and J 5 bases; bases outside gene matches: 5. The CDR3 consists of 14 residues. Written as DNA, the CDR3 is TGTGCCAGCAGCCATGATAGCGGGGGGGACGAGCAGTACTTC. This translates into CASSHDSGGDEQYF.

The CDR3 DNA reads TGTGCCAGCAGCTTTTCAGGGCCTGGGGACGAGCAGTACTTC. It specifies CASSFSGPGDEQYF. The chain employs TRBV13 and TRBJ2-7, with a tentative D call TRBD1 (5 bases). Trimming removed 3 bases at V and 5 bases at J, with 14 bases between. CDR1 and CDR2 (germline): PRHDT, FYEKMQ (reference sequence). This CDR3 has 14 residues.

The chain combines TRBV9 with TRBJ2-1; 7 positions agree with TRBD2. The germline gives CDR1 SGDLS, CDR2 YYNGEE. This CDR3 contains 15 residues. V shed 3 bases and J 5 bases; nucleotides not matched to a gene: 8. CDR3 sequence reads: CASSADWGGNNEQFF. DNA for the CDR3: TGTGCCAGCAGCGCCGACTGGGGGGGGAACAATGAGCAGTTCTTC.

J is TRBJ1-1 and V is TRBV18, with D perhaps matching TRBD1 (6 bases). The CDR3 loop spans 16 amino acids. Germline assignment: CDR1 KGHSH and CDR2 LQKENI. V was clipped by 2 bases and J by 9 bases, with 22 bases between them. The CDR3 is CASSPDRSRTITQAFF. CDR3 in DNA: TGTGCCAGCTCACCAGACAGGTCTCGCACCATTACTCAAGCTTTCTTT.

The chain is built from TRBV7-9 and TRBJ2-3, with 8 bases that match TRBD2. V lost 8 bases, J lost 2 bases, and 9 bases stayed unmatched. The CDR3 is 15 residues long. CDR1 is SEHNR, CDR2 FQNEAQ, per germline (reference sequence). CDR3 nucleotide sequence: TGTGCCAGCTTAAACGGGGGGGAACTCACAGATACGCAGTATTTT. Residues: CASLNGGELTDTQYF.

The chain recombines TRBV10-3 with TRBJ1-4; a weak D match, TRBD1 (6 bases). The CDR3 has 12 amino acids. The V end lost 8 bases, the J end lost 7 bases, and 11 bases lay between the germline ends. CDR1 ENHRY and CDR2 SYGVKD come from the germline V gene. Here the CDR3 reads CAIQGPGEKLFF. CDR3 nucleotides: TGTGCCATCCAGGGGCCGGGTGAAAAACTGTTTTTT.